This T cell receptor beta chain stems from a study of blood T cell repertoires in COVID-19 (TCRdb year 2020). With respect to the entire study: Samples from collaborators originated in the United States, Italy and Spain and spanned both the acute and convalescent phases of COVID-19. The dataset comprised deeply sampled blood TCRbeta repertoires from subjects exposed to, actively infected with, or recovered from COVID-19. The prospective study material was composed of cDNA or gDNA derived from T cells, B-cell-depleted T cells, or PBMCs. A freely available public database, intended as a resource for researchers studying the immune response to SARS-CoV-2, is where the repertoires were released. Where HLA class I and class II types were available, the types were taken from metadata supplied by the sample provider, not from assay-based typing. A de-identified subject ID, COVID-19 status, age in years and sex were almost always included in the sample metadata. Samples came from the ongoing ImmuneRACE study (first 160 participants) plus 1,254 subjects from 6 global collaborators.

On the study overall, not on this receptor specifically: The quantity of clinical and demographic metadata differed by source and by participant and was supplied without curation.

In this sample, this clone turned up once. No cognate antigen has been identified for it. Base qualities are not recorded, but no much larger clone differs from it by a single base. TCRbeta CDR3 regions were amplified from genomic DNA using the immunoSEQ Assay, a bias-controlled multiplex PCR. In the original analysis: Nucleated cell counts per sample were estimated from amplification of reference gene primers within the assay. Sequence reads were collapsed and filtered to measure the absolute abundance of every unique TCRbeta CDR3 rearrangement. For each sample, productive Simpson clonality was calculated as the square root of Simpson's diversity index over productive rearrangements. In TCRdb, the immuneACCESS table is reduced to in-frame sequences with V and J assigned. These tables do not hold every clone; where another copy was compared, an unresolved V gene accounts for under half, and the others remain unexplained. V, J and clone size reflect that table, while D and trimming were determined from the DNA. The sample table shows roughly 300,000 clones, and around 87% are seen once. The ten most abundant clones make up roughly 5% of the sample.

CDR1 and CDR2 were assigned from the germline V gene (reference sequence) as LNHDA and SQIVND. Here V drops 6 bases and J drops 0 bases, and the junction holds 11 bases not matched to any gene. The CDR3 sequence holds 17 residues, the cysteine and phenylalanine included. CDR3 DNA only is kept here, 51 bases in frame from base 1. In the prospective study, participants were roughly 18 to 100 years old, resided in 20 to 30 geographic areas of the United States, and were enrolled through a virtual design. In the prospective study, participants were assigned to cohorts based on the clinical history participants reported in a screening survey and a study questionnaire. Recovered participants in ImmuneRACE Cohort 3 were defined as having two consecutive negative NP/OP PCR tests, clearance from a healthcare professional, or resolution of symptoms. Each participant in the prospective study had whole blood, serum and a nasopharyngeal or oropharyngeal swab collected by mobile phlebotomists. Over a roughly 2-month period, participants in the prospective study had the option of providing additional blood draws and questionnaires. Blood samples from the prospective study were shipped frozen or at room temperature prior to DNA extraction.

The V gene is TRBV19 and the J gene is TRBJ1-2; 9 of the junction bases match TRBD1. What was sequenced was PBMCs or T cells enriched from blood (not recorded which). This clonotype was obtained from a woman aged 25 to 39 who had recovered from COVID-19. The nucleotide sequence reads TGTGCCAGTAGAGATCGGGACAGGGTTGGCCCTAACTATGGCTACACCTTC. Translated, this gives CASRDRDRVGPNYGYTF. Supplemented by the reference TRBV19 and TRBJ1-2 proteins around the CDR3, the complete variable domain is DGGITQSPKYLFRKEGQNVTLSCEQNLNHDAMYWYRQDPGQGLRLIYYSQIVNDFQKGDIAEGYSVSREKKESFPLTVTSAQKNPTAFYLCASRDRDRVGPNYGYTFGSGTRLTVV.